This T cell receptor (beta chain) originates from a study of CD8 T cells in ankylosing spondylitis. Study-level results: Past research had described some motif variants in reactive arthritis synovial fluid and blood. There was reportedly significant enrichment of clones that were disease-linked in matched ankylosing spondylitis synovial fluid.

After removal of 5 bases from V and 4 bases from J, the junction contained 14 bases not matched to a gene. This CDR3 contains 16 residues. Germline lookup yields CDR1 DFQATT and CDR2 SNEGSKA (reference sequence). TCRdb re-derived calls from the 5' RACE reads in MiXCR, one entry per CDR3 protein. The sample holds 300,000 to 400,000 distinct CDR3 sequences; 20% are singletons and the top ten take around 13%. A word on this clonotype: Its antigen is unidentified.

The V call is TRBV20-1, the J call TRBJ2-3, with 8 nucleotides matching TRBD2. The sample taken for sequencing was blood, either unsorted or a sorted T cell fraction (not recorded which). This TCR derives from a male donor with ankylosing spondylitis or in good health (not recorded which). As DNA, the CDR3 is TGCAGTGCTTTTAGCGGGACATACCACAACCCAGATACGCAGTATTTT. Its protein product is CSAFSGTYHNPDTQYF.